The T cell receptor beta chain described here comes from a study of brain T cells in children with intractable seizures. Germline CDR1 and CDR2: SNHLY and FYNNEI. This CDR3 is built from 14 residues. Trimming shortened V by 5 bases and J by 5 bases, and 13 bases separated the two germline ends. Profiled with immunoSEQ multiplex PCR; TCRdb holds only in-frame clones, not every one. The table includes some 62,000 clones, 90% to 97% detected once. The sequenced cases were selected for having the highest brain T cell transcript signatures. Findings and limits, study-wide: Pre-surgery blood may have been undersampled, hiding some clones.

About this clone: The antigen is undetermined.

The chain has TRBV2 and TRBJ2-1; D possibly corresponds to TRBD1 (6 bases). The source is a boy in the first two years of life with focal cortical dysplasia and intractable seizures. The sequencing here drew on peripheral blood, taken at surgery. The DNA of the CDR3 is TGTGCCAGCAGTCCAGGGGTTGGGAACAATGAGCAGTTCTTC. As protein: CASSPGVGNNEQFF.